This TCR beta chain is drawn from a study of low-dose radiotherapy and immunotherapy resistance in tumors. Study summary: Administration of intravenous cyclophosphamide at 200 mg/m2 took place every two weeks, one day before radiation and immunotherapy.

The CDR3 contains 14 residues. V shed 9 bases and J shed 5 bases, with 17 bases lying between them. First-strand cDNA used TRAV- and TRBV-specific primers, covering alpha and beta chains. TCRs were put through 20 to 25 PCR cycles of amplification with Phusion. A constant-region primer and the V-primer adapter served as the primer pair. Researchers amplified the isolated mRNA using in vitro transcription. A single record per CDR3 protein comes from TCRdb applying MiXCR to the reads. The sample records 80,000 to 95,000 distinct CDR3 sequences, 8% to 10% being singletons. This clonotype was recorded many times. Time point denoted: before trial treatment. In the RACIN dose-escalation trial, donors got nivolumab plus ipilimumab with aspirin, cyclophosphamide and radiotherapy.

The rearrangement uses TRBV12-3 or TRBV12-4 and TRBJ2-1; D possibly uses TRBD1 or TRBD2 (6 bases each). Sample: PBMCs, taken before treatment. This clonotype originated in a male donor with prostate cancer. CDR3 DNA: TGTGCCAGGAGGGGGGTAGCCCAGAACAATGAGCAGTTCTTC. This codes for CARRGVAQNNEQFF.